This T cell receptor (beta chain) was sequenced for a study of blood T cell repertoires in COVID-19. Study information: COVID-19 samples, acute and convalescent, were from the United States, Italy and Spain. PBMCs, B-cell-depleted T cells, or T cells provided the cDNA or gDNA that made up the material.

Under the authors' procedure: Scientists estimated how many nucleated cells there were by amplifying reference gene primers. Using immunoSEQ multiplex PCR, the repertoire was profiled, and TCRdb retains in-frame clones only, with some absent. D and trimming come from the DNA, and the V and J calls and clone size come from that table. The profile shows 55,000 to 75,000 clones, around nine tenths of them singletons. V shed 3 bases and J 2 bases; nucleotides not matched to a gene: 3. Germline V gene sequence: CDR1 PRHDT, CDR2 FYEKMQ (reference sequence). The CDR3 contains 14 residues. The sequence was collected from a human donor with active COVID-19. The donor label of this sample is uncertain. The sequenced material came from peripheral blood. The rearrangement joins TRBV13 to TRBJ1-1, with 7 nucleotides matching TRBD1. DNA of the CDR3: TGTGCCAGCAGCTTGGGACAGTTCAACACTGAAGCTTTCTTT. It encodes CASSLGQFNTEAFF.